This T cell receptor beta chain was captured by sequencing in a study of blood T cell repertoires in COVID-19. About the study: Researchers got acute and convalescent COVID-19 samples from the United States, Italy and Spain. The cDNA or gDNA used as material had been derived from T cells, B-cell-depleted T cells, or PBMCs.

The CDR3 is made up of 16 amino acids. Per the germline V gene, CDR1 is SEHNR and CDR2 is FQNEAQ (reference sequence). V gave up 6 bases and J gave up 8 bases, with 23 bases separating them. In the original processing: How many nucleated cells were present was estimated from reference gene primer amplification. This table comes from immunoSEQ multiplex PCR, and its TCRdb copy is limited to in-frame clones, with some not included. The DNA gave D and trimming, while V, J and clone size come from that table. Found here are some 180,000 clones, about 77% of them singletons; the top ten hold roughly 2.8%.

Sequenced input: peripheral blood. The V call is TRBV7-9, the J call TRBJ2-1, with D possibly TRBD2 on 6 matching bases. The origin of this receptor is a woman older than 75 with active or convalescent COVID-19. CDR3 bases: TGTGCCAGCAGTCGACCTCTAGCGACCGAGAGAGATGAGCAGTTCTTC. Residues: CASSRPLATERDEQFF.